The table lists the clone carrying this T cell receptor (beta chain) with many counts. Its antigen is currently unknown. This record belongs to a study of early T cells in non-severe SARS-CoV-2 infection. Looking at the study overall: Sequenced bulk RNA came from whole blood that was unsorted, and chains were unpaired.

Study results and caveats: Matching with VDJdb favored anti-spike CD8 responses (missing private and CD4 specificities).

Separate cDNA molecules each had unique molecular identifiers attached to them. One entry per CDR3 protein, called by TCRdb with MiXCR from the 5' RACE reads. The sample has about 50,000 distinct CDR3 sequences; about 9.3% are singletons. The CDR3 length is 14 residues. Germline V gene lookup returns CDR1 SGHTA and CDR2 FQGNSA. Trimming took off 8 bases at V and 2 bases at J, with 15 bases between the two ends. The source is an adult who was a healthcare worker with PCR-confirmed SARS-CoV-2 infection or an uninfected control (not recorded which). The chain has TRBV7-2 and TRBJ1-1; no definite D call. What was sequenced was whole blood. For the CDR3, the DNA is TGTGCCAGCTCGCTTTGGGGATTAAACACTGAAGCTTTCTTT. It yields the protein CASSLWGLNTEAFF.